The 27 T cell receptor beta chains below all came from one sample that was sequenced in a study of T cells in Graves' hyperthyroidism and ophthalmopathy. TCR beta CDR3 sequences were amplified from RNA transcripts. The HTBI primer set served for first-round RT-PCR of the TCR CDR3. TCRdb ran MiXCR on the multiplex PCR reads and lists one entry per CDR3 protein. Among fewer than 250,000 distinct CDR3 sequences, approximately 25% were seen once, and the ten largest hold under 40%. The sequencing input was blood. These receptors came from a middle-aged woman with Graves' ophthalmopathy.

The table lists this clonotype with many counts. V and J are TRBV18 and TRBJ1-1; a weak D match, TRBD1 (5 bases). CDR3 length equals 14 residues. V was clipped by 2 bases and J by 3 bases, with 10 bases between them. Germline V gene lookup returns CDR1 KGHSH and CDR2 LQKENI. CDR3 nucleotide sequence: TGTGCCAGCTCACCATCCCGGGGGTACACTGAAGCTTTCTTT. Its protein product is CASSPSRGYTEAFF.

The table lists this clonotype with many counts. This sequence joins TRBV28 and TRBJ1-2; 11 bases match TRBD1. The CDR3 totals 14 residues. V shed 6 bases and J 4 bases; nucleotides not matched to a gene: 4. Germline CDR1 reads MDHEN; CDR2 reads SYDVKM. This chain's CDR3 is CASRRTGGGYGYTF. The CDR3 DNA sequence: TGTGCCAGCAGAAGGACAGGGGGCGGCTATGGCTACACCTTC.

The sample holds many counts of this clonotype. The rearrangement links TRBV20-1 to TRBJ1-5; no clear D gene. In germline, CDR1 is DFQATT, CDR2 SNEGSKA (reference sequence). V lost 3 bases and J lost 0, with 9 bases in between. The CDR3 spans 14 residues. In nucleotides, the CDR3 is TGCAGTGCTAGGGAAACAGATAGCAATCAGCCCCAGCATTTT. It yields the protein CSARETDSNQPQHF.

This chain links TRBV28 with TRBJ2-1, with D possibly matching TRBD1 (5 bases). This CDR3 spans 15 amino acids. Trimming shortened V by 2 bases and J by 5 bases, and 13 bases separated the two germline ends. Germline CDR1 and CDR2: MDHEN and SYDVKM. The DNA of the CDR3 is TGTGCCAGCAGTTTAATAGCAGGGATCAACAATGAGCAGTTCTTC. Protein sequence: CASSLIAGINNEQFF.

The chain recombines TRBV28 with TRBJ1-1; 9 bases match TRBD1. This CDR3 comprises 19 residues. Germline values: CDR1 MDHEN, CDR2 SYDVKM. With 2 bases clipped from V and 1 base from J, the junction kept 14 bases outside the gene matches. Here the CDR3 reads CASSLGTGWFASENTEAFF. The CDR3 bases are TGTGCCAGCAGTTTAGGGACAGGGTGGTTCGCGTCTGAGAACACTGAAGCTTTCTTT.

In this sample, this clonotype turned up many times. The chain couples TRBV28 to TRBJ1-5; D might be TRBD1 (5 bases). With 5 bases removed from V and 0 bases from J, the gap between germline ends came to 20 bases. The CDR3 loop spans 18 amino acids. Germline CDR1 reads MDHEN; CDR2 reads SYDVKM. CDR3 amino acids: CASSLVEKGLYSNQPQHF. The CDR3 DNA reads as TGTGCCAGCAGTCTTGTCGAAAAGGGGCTATATAGCAATCAGCCCCAGCATTTT.

This clonotype was found many times. The chain couples TRBV6-5 to TRBJ1-2, with 7 positions matching TRBD1. There are 12 residues in the CDR3. V trimming: 10 bases; J trimming: 3 bases; junction bases outside the gene matches: 5. Germline loops: CDR1 MNHEY, CDR2 SVGAGI. The CDR3 sequence: CATKTGYYGYTF. In DNA, the CDR3 is TGTGCCACCAAGACAGGGTACTATGGCTACACCTTC.

This clonotype was found many times. V is TRBV19 and J is TRBJ2-7; 9 nucleotides line up with TRBD1. The CDR3 is 15 amino acids. CDR1 is LNHDA, CDR2 SQIVND, per germline (reference sequence). J gave up 0 bases and V 6 bases, and 6 bases lay outside the gene matches. CDR3 DNA sequence: TGTGCCAGTAGAGCCCCGGGACAGGGCTCCTACGAGCAGTACTTC. Translation: CASRAPGQGSYEQYF.

This clonotype has at least ten counts. V and J are TRBV7-3 and TRBJ1-1; the D gene is possibly TRBD1 (5 bases). The CDR3 length is 16 residues. Trimming shortened V by 0 bases and J by 0 bases, and 11 bases separated the two germline ends. CDR1 is SGHTA and CDR2 is FQGTGA in the germline V gene. The CDR3 reads CASSLTGRQLNTEAFF. The CDR3 DNA is TGTGCCAGCAGCTTAACTGGCAGACAGCTGAACACTGAAGCTTTCTTT. Full variable domain (rest looked up from reference TRBV7-3 and TRBJ1-1): GAGVSQTPSNKVTEKGKYVELRCDPISGHTALYWYRQSLGQGPEFLIYFQGTGAADDSGLPNDRFFAVRPEGSVSTLKIQRTERGDSAVYLCASSLTGRQLNTEAFFGQGTRLTVV.

In this sample, this clonotype turned up many times. This rearrangement joins TRBV11-2 to TRBJ1-1, with D tentatively TRBD1 (6 bases). This CDR3 contains 14 residues. V lost 5 bases to trimming and J lost 0 bases, with 10 bases between them. Per the germline V gene, CDR1 is SGHAT and CDR2 is FQNNGV. The CDR3: CASSHGGLNTEAFF. Here the CDR3 DNA reads TGTGCCAGCAGCCACGGGGGCCTGAACACTGAAGCTTTCTTT.

This clonotype appeared many times. The chain combines TRBV2 with TRBJ1-2; no firm D call. Germline V gene lookup returns CDR1 SNHLY and CDR2 FYNNEI. Trimming took off 3 bases at V and 2 bases at J, with 4 bases between the two ends. CDR3 length: 12 residues. This CDR3 is CASSDANYGYTF. CDR3 in DNA: TGTGCCAGCAGTGACGCGAACTATGGCTACACCTTC.

The sample holds many counts of this clonotype. This chain connects TRBV29-1 to TRBJ2-7; D possibly corresponds to TRBD1 (5 bases). Looked up from germline, CDR1 is SQVTM and CDR2 is ANQGSEA. The CDR3 spans 12 residues. V was shortened by 4 bases and J by 5 bases, with 12 bases between the two germline ends. This chain's CDR3 is CSVVGRADEQYF. The CDR3 nucleotides are TGCAGCGTTGTGGGCAGGGCGGACGAGCAGTACTTC.

This clonotype was picked up many times. The genes are TRBV28 and TRBJ2-5; D not resolved. CDR3 length: 13 amino acids. Germline V gene lookup returns CDR1 MDHEN and CDR2 SYDVKM. Trimming stripped 4 bases from V and 0 bases from J, with 6 bases between. The CDR3 region is CASSWIYQETQYF. DNA of the CDR3: TGTGCCAGCAGTTGGATCTACCAAGAGACCCAGTACTTC.

Only one count was recorded for this clonotype. Written as DNA, the CDR3 is TGTGCCAGCAGAGACCCAGCAGGGACCCAGTACTTC. Protein product: CASRDPAGTQYF. The chain couples TRBV6-5 to TRBJ2-5; no definite D call. Trimming removed 6 bases from V and 7 bases from J, with 12 bases in between. Germline V lookup: CDR1 MNHEY, CDR2 SVGAGI. The CDR3 is 12 residues long.

The chain carries TRBV6-2 or TRBV6-3 and TRBJ2-7; TRBD1 matches at 9 bases. Germline V gene lookup returns CDR1 MNHEY and CDR2 SVGEGT. The CDR3 has 13 amino acids. Trimming removed 6 bases from V and 5 bases from J; junction bases left unmatched: 5. The CDR3 reads CASSGTGNHEQYF. The CDR3 nucleotides are TGTGCCAGCAGCGGGACAGGGAACCACGAGCAGTACTTC.

A remark on this clonotype: The junction departs from the called germline gene at one end, perhaps through a read error. The V and J genes are TRBV27 and TRBJ2-7; 8 nucleotides align to TRBD2. Germline CDR1 MNHEY, CDR2 SMNVEV (reference sequence). The CDR3 contains 15 residues. CDR3 sequence reads: CASSSTSVYSYEKYF. The CDR3 DNA reads as TGTGCCAGCAGTTCGACTAGCGTCTATTCCTACGAGAAGTACTTC.

This clonotype was detected ten times or more. V is TRBV7-2 and J is TRBJ2-7; TRBD2 aligns across 11 bases. With 7 bases clipped from V and 5 bases from J, the junction kept 4 bases outside the gene matches. The CDR3 totals 13 residues. Germline CDR1 is SGHTA and CDR2 is FQGNSA. The CDR3 is CASTIAGGDEQYF. The CDR3 bases are TGTGCCAGCACCATAGCGGGAGGGGACGAGCAGTACTTC.

This clonotype appeared many times. The V call is TRBV28, the J call TRBJ2-5; 7 positions agree with TRBD1. Germline-derived CDR1 and CDR2 are MDHEN and SYDVKM. The CDR3 runs to 13 residues. Trimming cost V 4 bases and J 4 bases; bases outside gene matches: 3. As DNA, the CDR3 is TGTGCCAGCAGTTCACAGGGGAGAGAGACCCAGTACTTC. Protein: CASSSQGRETQYF.

Regarding this clonotype: A clone one base away is much larger, so this may be a read error. The CDR3 does not close with the conserved phenylalanine or tryptophan, likely indicating a read error. CDR3 DNA: TGCGCCAGCAGCCCCCGGGGGGAAGAGGGCAATCAGCCCCAGCATATT. It encodes CASSPRGEEGNQPQHI. The chain couples TRBV5-1 to TRBJ1-5; weak D call: TRBD1 (5 bases). Germline V gene data show CDR1 as SGHRS and CDR2 as YFSETQ. V was pared by 4 bases and J by 2 bases, with 16 bases between. The CDR3 contains 16 residues.

This clonotype was recorded at least ten times. The V and J genes are TRBV5-1 and TRBJ1-1; D might be TRBD1 (6 bases). This CDR3 is built from 13 residues. V lost 4 bases and J 7 bases, leaving 14 bases between the germline ends. Germline CDR1 reads SGHRS; CDR2 reads YFSETQ. The CDR3 coding sequence is TGCGCCAGCAGCCTCCCAGGGGAAGGTGAAGCTTTCTTT. This encodes CASSLPGEGEAFF. The whole variable domain, remainder taken from reference TRBV5-1 and TRBJ1-1, is KAGVTQTPRYLIKTRGQQVTLSCSPISGHRSVSWYQQTPGQGLQFLFEYFSETQRNKGNFPGRFSGRQFSNSRSEMNVSTLELGDSALYLCASSLPGEGEAFFGQGTRLTVV.

The table lists this clonotype with a few counts. V usage is TRBV20-1 and J usage is TRBJ2-5; D possibly corresponds to TRBD1 (7 bases). This CDR3 comprises 14 residues. V lost 3 bases and J 5 bases, leaving 16 bases between the germline ends. Germline-derived CDR1 and CDR2 are DFQATT and SNEGSKA (reference sequence). CDR3: CSAREGAREETQYF. The CDR3 region has the DNA TGCAGTGCTAGGGAGGGGGCCAGGGAGGAGACCCAGTACTTC.

This clonotype was seen repeatedly, ten times or more. The V gene is TRBV10-3, the J gene TRBJ1-3; D gene ambiguous. The CDR3 has 15 residues. From germline, CDR1 is ENHRY and CDR2 SYGVKD. V lost 3 bases to trimming and J lost 4 bases, with 13 bases between them. The CDR3 nucleotides are TGTGCCATCAGTGAAAGGGAATCTTCGGGAAACACCATATATTTT. This codes for CAISERESSGNTIYF.

The table lists this clonotype with many counts. V is TRBV6-1 and J is TRBJ2-7, with 12 bases fitting TRBD1. The germline V gene has CDR1 MNHNS and CDR2 SASEGT. This CDR3 has 14 amino acids. V gave up 6 bases and J gave up 5 bases; unmatched junction bases: 5. The CDR3 protein is CASSRGTGGDEQYF. In DNA, the CDR3 is TGTGCCAGCAGCCGTGGGACAGGGGGCGACGAGCAGTACTTC.

The gene calls are TRBV20-1 and TRBJ2-5; TRBD2 matches at 8 bases. Germline V lookup: CDR1 DFQATT, CDR2 SNEGSKA (reference sequence). V lost 6 bases to trimming and J lost 4 bases; unmatched junction nucleotides: 13. This CDR3 is built from 15 residues. The CDR3, as DNA: TGCAGTGCCCCAAACCGGGGGGGGATCGGAGAGACCCAGTACTTC. This gives the protein CSAPNRGGIGETQYF.

This clonotype showed up just a few times. The chain links TRBV5-1 to TRBJ2-7, with TRBD2 matching over 10 bases. In germline, CDR1 is SGHRS, CDR2 YFSETQ. Trimming at V came to 4 bases and at J to 6 bases, leaving 13 bases not matched to a gene. This CDR3 spans 16 amino acids. CDR3 sequence (DNA): TGCGCCAGCAGCCCTGGGAAGCTAGCGGGAGATCCCGAGCAGTACTTC. Encoded protein: CASSPGKLAGDPEQYF.

The rearrangement uses TRBV28 and TRBJ2-7; no clear D. The CDR3 extends over 11 amino acids. Trimming took off 1 base at V and 12 bases at J, with 10 bases between the two ends. Germline V lookup: CDR1 MDHEN, CDR2 SYDVKM. The CDR3 nucleotides read TGTGCCAGCAGTTTATTCGGAGTGGGGTACTTC. It encodes CASSLFGVGYF. Combining the CDR3 with reference TRBV28 and TRBJ2-7 gives the whole variable domain DVKVTQSSRYLVKRTGEKVFLECVQDMDHENMFWYRQDPGLGLRLIYFSYDVKMKEKGDIPEGYSVSREKKERFSLILESASTNQTSMYLCASSLFGVGYFGPGTRLTVT.

This clonotype has ten or more counts. This rearrangement joins TRBV20-1 to TRBJ1-1; D gene uncertain. CDR1 is DFQATT, CDR2 SNEGSKA, per germline (reference sequence). The V and J ends lost 6 bases and 0 bases respectively, with 11 bases between them. The CDR3 covers 13 residues. In nucleotides, the CDR3 is TGCAGTGCCGCCCTTGTTATGAACACTGAAGCTTTCTTT. Amino acids: CSAALVMNTEAFF.